This T cell receptor beta chain is drawn from a study of immune heterogeneity within non-small cell lung tumors. Across the study: It was found that the tumors were several squamous cell carcinomas, approximately nine non-squamous carcinomas and 1 not otherwise specified.

Germline V lookup: CDR1 SGHDT, CDR2 YYEEEE. This CDR3 is built from 11 residues. Bulk tumor genomic DNA, approximately 560 ng per sample, was the template. Several biopsies were collected from each primary tumor during surgery. They were spaced as far apart as possible within the tumor mass. Patients had untreated, newly diagnosed non-small cell lung cancer and underwent curative surgery. Donors comprised surgical patients with newly diagnosed non-small cell lung cancer, operated on with curative intent. TCR beta CDR3 was amplified by multiplex PCR using 32 V and 13 J primers. TCRdb used MiXCR to reprocess the multiplex PCR reads, holding one entry per CDR3 protein. Among about 6,400 distinct CDR3 sequences listed, approximately 23% were seen once. This clonotype is categorized as medium-sized (0.01 to 0.1%). Its antigen is undetermined. Sequence at one end of the junction differs from germline and may be a read error.

Study-level points and caveats: Recurrence of identical dominant CDR3 beta clonotypes was observed across tumor sites within a patient, alongside site-unique high-frequency clones.

The J gene is TRBJ1-1, the V gene TRBV5-6; perhaps TRBD1 as D (6 bases). The source material was lung tumor tissue. This sequence was found in a man between 65 and 80 years old with non-small cell lung cancer. The CDR3 is CASSFTGAAVF. CDR3 DNA: TGTGCCAGCAGCTTTACGGGGGCAGCGGTTTTT.